One and the same sample provided the 15 T cell receptor beta chains below, sequenced in a study of regulatory T cells in long-lasting Graves disease. For TCR beta, libraries came from iRepertoire HTBI primers and Arm-PCR of CDR3 regions. One entry per CDR3 protein, called by TCRdb with MiXCR from the multiplex PCR reads. The sample lists 450,000 to 500,000 distinct CDR3 sequences; 15% to 20% were seen once. As to time point: newly diagnosed GD, antithyroid drugs for less than 3 months. PBMC RNA served as the TCR library source. Another study also made use of these data, one on T cells in Graves' hyperthyroidism and ophthalmopathy.

Sequencing used peripheral blood mononuclear cells (PBMCs), obtained at new diagnosis, from a patient treated with antithyroid drugs. The receptors stem from a man aged 35-49 years with Graves disease.

This clonotype was detected many times. The chain is built from TRBV30 and TRBJ1-4; D perhaps matches TRBD1 (6 bases). Trimming stripped 2 bases from V and 0 bases from J, with 7 bases between. The CDR3 totals 14 residues. CDR1 is GTSNPN and CDR2 is SVGIG in the germline V gene (reference sequence). CDR3 in amino acids: CAWSSGATNEKLFF. DNA of the CDR3: TGTGCCTGGAGTTCAGGGGCAACTAATGAAAAACTGTTTTTT.

In this sample, this clonotype turned up many times. Here the CDR3 reads CASGLPRDGGNEQFF. In DNA form, the CDR3 reads TGTGCTAGTGGTTTGCCTAGGGACGGGGGGAATGAGCAGTTCTTC. The chain employs TRBV12-5 and TRBJ2-1, with 7 bases matching TRBD2. Germline V lookup: CDR1 LGHNT, CDR2 FRNRAP. V shed 2 bases and J 7 bases; nucleotides not matched to a gene: 8. There are 15 residues in the CDR3.

The V and J genes are TRBV27 and TRBJ2-1; TRBD2 agrees at 7 bases. There are 14 residues in the CDR3. V trimming: 6 bases; J trimming: 6 bases; junction bases outside the gene matches: 8. Germline CDR1 MNHEY, CDR2 SMNVEV (reference sequence). The CDR3 DNA follows: TGTGCCAGCAGAGGAGCGGGATCACTCAATGAGCAGTTCTTC. Its translation is CASRGAGSLNEQFF.

At least ten counts were recorded for this clonotype. This chain uses TRBV29-1 with TRBJ1-2; TRBD1 matches 9 bases. CDR3 length equals 12 residues. The V and J ends lost 5 bases and 4 bases, in that order; junction bases with no gene match: 2. Looked up from germline, CDR1 is SQVTM and CDR2 is ANQGSEA. CDR3 DNA: TGCAGCGTTAAGGGACAGGGCTATGGCTACACCTTC. Translated, it gives CSVKGQGYGYTF.

This clonotype showed up many times. A much larger clone sits a single nucleotide away, making a read error possible. This chain links TRBV11-1 with TRBJ2-7, with 9 bases that match TRBD1. Germline values: CDR1 SGHAT, CDR2 FQDESV (reference sequence). Trimming took 5 bases from V and 3 from J; bases not matched to a gene: 5. The CDR3 has 14 residues. The chain's CDR3 is CASSPGQGIYEQYF. The CDR3 nucleotides are TGTGCCAGCAGCCCCGGACAGGGGATCTACGAGCAGTACTTC. Variable domain in full (rest from reference TRBV11-1 and TRBJ2-7): EAEVAQSPRYKITEKSQAVAFWCDPISGHATLYWYRQILGQGPELLVQFQDESVVDDSQLPKDRFSAERLKGVDSTLKIQPAELGDSAMYLCASSPGQGIYEQYFGPGTRLTVT.

This chain connects TRBV20-1 to TRBJ2-1; 11 bases line up with TRBD2. Germline V CDR1 and CDR2: DFQATT, SNEGSKA (reference sequence). The CDR3 spans 15 residues. V gave up 0 bases and J gave up 6 bases; unmatched junction bases: 4. The CDR3 nucleotides are TGCAGTGCTAGAGATGGTAGCGGGAGGGCCAATGAGCAGTTCTTC. Residues: CSARDGSGRANEQFF.

This clonotype was seen a handful of times. The rearrangement links TRBV5-1 to TRBJ1-5; D not resolved. V was trimmed by 0 bases and J by 0 bases, leaving 7 bases between them. From germline, CDR1 is SGHRS and CDR2 YFSETQ. The CDR3 sequence is 15 residues long. The CDR3 DNA reads as TGCGCCAGCAGCTTGGGCGGGTTTAGCAATCAGCCCCAGCATTTT. This translates into CASSLGGFSNQPQHF.

The table lists this clonotype with many counts. The genes are TRBV5-1 and TRBJ2-1; 15 bases agree with TRBD2. CDR1 and CDR2 from the germline V gene are SGHRS and YFSETQ. Losses at the gene ends were 3 bases for V and 7 bases for J; bases not matched to a gene: 11. The CDR3 has 18 residues. The CDR3 spells CASSYHMTGTSGRNEQFF. The CDR3 DNA sequence: TGCGCCAGCAGCTATCATATGACCGGGACTAGCGGGAGGAATGAGCAGTTCTTC.

This clonotype has a count of ten or more. This chain uses TRBV2 with TRBJ2-3, with D tentatively TRBD2 (6 bases). V gave up 5 bases and J gave up 0 bases, with 9 bases separating them. The germline gives CDR1 SNHLY, CDR2 FYNNEI. This CDR3 region has 14 residues. The CDR3 spells CASSPTRSTDTQYF. CDR3 in DNA: TGTGCCAGCAGTCCGACTAGAAGCACAGATACGCAGTATTTT.

This CDR3 is CASAQDRGRTYEQYF. CDR3 sequence (DNA): TGTGCCAGCGCTCAAGACAGGGGGCGGACCTACGAGCAGTACTTC. The rearrangement joins TRBV27 to TRBJ2-7; 10 bases map to TRBD1. In germline, CDR1 is MNHEY, CDR2 SMNVEV (reference sequence). Trimming removed 8 bases from V and 2 bases from J; junction bases left unmatched: 9. CDR3 length: 15 amino acids.

This clonotype has more than one count but fewer than ten. The chain carries TRBV24-1 and TRBJ2-3; D perhaps matches TRBD1 (5 bases). Germline V gene lookup returns CDR1 KGHDR and CDR2 SFDVKD. The CDR3 totals 16 residues. V shed 3 bases and J shed 2 bases, with 14 bases lying between them. The CDR3: CATSDQDTQNTDTQYF. DNA of the CDR3: TGTGCCACCAGTGATCAGGACACTCAAAACACAGATACGCAGTATTTT.

The genes are TRBV12-3 or TRBV12-4 and TRBJ2-7; D tentatively fits TRBD1 or TRBD2 (6 bases each). CDR3 length equals 18 residues. The V end was cut by 6 bases, the J end by 3 bases, with 27 bases between. CDR3 nucleotide sequence: TGTGCCAGCAGCCGAATGTGGGTAGGGGGGAGTCCCAACTACGAGCAGTACTTC. It codes for CASSRMWVGGSPNYEQYF.

V and J are TRBV27 and TRBJ2-1; D gene ambiguous. The CDR3 totals 15 residues. CDR1 is MNHEY, CDR2 SMNVEV, per germline (reference sequence). The V end was cut by 2 bases, the J end by 6 bases, with 14 bases between. The chain's CDR3 is CASSLGGSAFNEQFF. CDR3 nucleotide sequence: TGTGCCAGCAGTTTAGGCGGTTCCGCCTTCAATGAGCAGTTCTTC.

This clonotype was recorded at least ten times. The CDR3 DNA sequence: TGCGCCAGCAGGGGACTAGCGGGATGGGGCACAGATACGCAGTATTTT. It codes for CASRGLAGWGTDTQYF. The gene calls are TRBV5-1 and TRBJ2-3; TRBD2 aligns across 13 bases. The V and J ends lost 5 bases and 1 base, in that order; junction bases with no gene match: 4. Germline V gives CDR1 SGHRS, CDR2 YFSETQ. The CDR3 runs 16 residues.

This clonotype came up many times. The chain recombines TRBV12-3 or TRBV12-4 with TRBJ2-7, with 10 positions matching TRBD1. The CDR3 is 15 amino acids. V was pared by 5 bases and J by 4 bases, with 8 bases of the junction left unmatched. CDR3 in amino acids: CASSLRDRGGYEQYF. The CDR3 DNA is TGTGCCAGCAGTCTCCGGGACAGGGGAGGGTACGAGCAGTACTTC.